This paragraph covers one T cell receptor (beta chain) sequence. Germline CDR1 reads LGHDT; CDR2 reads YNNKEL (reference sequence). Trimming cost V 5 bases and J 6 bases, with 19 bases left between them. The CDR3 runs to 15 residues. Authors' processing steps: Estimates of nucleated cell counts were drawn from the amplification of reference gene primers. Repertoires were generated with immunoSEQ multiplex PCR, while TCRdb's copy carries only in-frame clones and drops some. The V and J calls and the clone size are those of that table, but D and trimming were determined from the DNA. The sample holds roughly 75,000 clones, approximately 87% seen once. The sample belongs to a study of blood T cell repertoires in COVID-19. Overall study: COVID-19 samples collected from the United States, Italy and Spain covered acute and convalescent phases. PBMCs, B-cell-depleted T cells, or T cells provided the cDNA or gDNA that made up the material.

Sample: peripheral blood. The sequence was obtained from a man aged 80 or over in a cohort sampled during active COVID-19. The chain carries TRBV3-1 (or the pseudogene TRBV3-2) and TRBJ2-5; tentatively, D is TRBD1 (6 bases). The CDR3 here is CASSCNRAQGKTQYF. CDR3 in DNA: TGTGCCAGCAGCTGCAACAGGGCCCAAGGGAAGACCCAGTACTTC.